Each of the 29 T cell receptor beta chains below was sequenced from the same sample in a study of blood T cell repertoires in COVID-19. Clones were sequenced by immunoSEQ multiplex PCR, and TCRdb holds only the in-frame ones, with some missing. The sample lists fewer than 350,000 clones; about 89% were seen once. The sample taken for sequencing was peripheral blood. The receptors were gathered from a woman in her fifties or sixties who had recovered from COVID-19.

The chain's CDR3 is CASSVELAGDEQFF. The CDR3 nucleotides read TGTGCCAGCAGTGTAGAGCTAGCTGGCGATGAGCAGTTCTTC. The J gene is TRBJ2-1, the V gene TRBV6-4; a weak D match, TRBD2 (5 bases). The CDR3 contains 14 residues. In germline, CDR1 is MRHNA, CDR2 SNTAGT. The V and J ends lost 4 bases and 8 bases respectively, with 15 bases between them.

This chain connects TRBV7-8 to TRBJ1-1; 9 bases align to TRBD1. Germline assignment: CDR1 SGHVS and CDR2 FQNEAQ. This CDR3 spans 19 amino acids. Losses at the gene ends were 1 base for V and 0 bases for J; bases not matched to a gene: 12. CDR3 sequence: CASSLVPTGTGRLNTEAFF. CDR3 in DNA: TGTGCCAGCAGCTTAGTTCCCACAGGGACAGGGCGCCTGAACACTGAAGCTTTCTTT. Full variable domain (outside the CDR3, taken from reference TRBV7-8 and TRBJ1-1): GAGVSQSPRYKVAKRGQDVALRCDPISGHVSLFWYQQALGQGPEFLTYFQNEAQLDKSGLPSDRFFAERPEGSVSTLKIQRTQQEDSAVYLCASSLVPTGTGRLNTEAFFGQGTRLTVV.

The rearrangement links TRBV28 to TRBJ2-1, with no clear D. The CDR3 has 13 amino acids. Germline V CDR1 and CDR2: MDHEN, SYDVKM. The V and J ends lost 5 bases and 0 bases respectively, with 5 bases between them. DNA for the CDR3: TGTGCCAGCAGTCCTGTCTCCTACAATGAGCAGTTCTTC. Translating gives CASSPVSYNEQFF.

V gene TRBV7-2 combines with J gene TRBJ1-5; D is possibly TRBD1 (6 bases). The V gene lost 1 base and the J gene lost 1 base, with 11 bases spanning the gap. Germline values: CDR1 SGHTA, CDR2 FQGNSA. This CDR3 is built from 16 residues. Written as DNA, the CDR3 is TGTGCCAGCAGCTTAGAAGGGGGAGGGAGCAATCAGCCCCAGCATTTT. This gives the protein CASSLEGGGSNQPQHF.

The CDR3 DNA reads TGTGCCAGCAGCTTGGCAGGACTAGCGGAAACAAATGAGCAGTTCTTC. Residues: CASSLAGLAETNEQFF. V gene TRBV5-4 combines with J gene TRBJ2-1; the match to TRBD2 covers 10 bases. The CDR3 totals 16 residues. Germline V gene lookup returns CDR1 SGHNT and CDR2 YYREEE (reference sequence). The V gene end was trimmed by 0 bases and the J gene end by 7 bases; junction bases not matched to a gene: 7.

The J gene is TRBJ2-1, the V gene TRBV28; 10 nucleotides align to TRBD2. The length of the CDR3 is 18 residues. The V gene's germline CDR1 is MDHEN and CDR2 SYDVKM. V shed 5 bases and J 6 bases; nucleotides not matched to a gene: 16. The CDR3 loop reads CASSQLAGRGYRPNEQFF. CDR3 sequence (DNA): TGTGCCAGCAGTCAACTAGCGGGGAGGGGGTACCGTCCCAATGAGCAGTTCTTC.

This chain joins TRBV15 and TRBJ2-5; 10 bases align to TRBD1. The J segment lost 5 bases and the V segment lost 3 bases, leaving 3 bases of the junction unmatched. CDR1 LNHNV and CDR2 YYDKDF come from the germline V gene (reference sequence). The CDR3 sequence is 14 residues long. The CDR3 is CATSRQGQGETQYF. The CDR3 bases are TGTGCCACCAGCAGGCAGGGACAGGGGGAGACCCAGTACTTC.

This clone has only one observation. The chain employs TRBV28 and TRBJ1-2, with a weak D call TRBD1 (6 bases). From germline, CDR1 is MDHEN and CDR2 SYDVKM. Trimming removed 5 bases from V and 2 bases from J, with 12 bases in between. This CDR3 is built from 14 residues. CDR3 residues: CASSRGAGNYGYTF. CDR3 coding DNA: TGTGCCAGCAGTCGGGGGGCCGGGAACTATGGCTACACCTTC.

This CDR3 is CASSQTGGRSYEQYF. CDR3 nucleotide sequence: TGTGCCAGCAGTCAGACAGGGGGCCGCTCCTACGAGCAGTACTTC. J is TRBJ2-7 and V is TRBV28; 10 bases fit TRBD1. V was pared by 5 bases and J by 0 bases, with 4 bases of the junction left unmatched. CDR1 and CDR2 (germline): MDHEN, SYDVKM. The length of the CDR3 is 15 residues.

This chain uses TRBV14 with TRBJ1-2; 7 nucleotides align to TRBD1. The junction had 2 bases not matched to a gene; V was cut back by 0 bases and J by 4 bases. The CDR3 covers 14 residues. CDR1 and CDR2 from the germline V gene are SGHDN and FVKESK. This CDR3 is CASSQDYRGYGYTF. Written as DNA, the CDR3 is TGTGCCAGCAGCCAAGATTACAGGGGCTATGGCTACACCTTC.

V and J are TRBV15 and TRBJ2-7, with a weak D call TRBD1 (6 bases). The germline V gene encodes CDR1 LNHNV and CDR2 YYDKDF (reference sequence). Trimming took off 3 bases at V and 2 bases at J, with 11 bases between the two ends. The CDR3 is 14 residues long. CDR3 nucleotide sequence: TGTGCCACCAGCAGCAGGGGAACCCCCTACGAGCAGTACTTC. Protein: CATSSRGTPYEQYF.

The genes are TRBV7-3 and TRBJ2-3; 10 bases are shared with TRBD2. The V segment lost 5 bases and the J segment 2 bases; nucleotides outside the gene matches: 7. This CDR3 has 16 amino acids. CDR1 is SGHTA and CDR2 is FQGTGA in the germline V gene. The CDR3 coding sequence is TGTGCCAGCAGCGAGATCAGCGGGAGGGACACAGATACGCAGTATTTT. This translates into CASSEISGRDTDTQYF.

Here the CDR3 reads CASSQERQKYSNQPQHF. In nucleotides, the CDR3 is TGTGCCAGCAGCCAAGAAAGACAGAAATATAGCAATCAGCCCCAGCATTTT. This chain connects TRBV3-1 (or the pseudogene TRBV3-2) to TRBJ1-5, with TRBD1 as a possible D gene (5 bases). The CDR3 sequence is 17 residues long. V lost 0 bases to trimming and J lost 0 bases, with 12 bases between them. Germline V gives CDR1 LGHDT, CDR2 YNNKEL (reference sequence).

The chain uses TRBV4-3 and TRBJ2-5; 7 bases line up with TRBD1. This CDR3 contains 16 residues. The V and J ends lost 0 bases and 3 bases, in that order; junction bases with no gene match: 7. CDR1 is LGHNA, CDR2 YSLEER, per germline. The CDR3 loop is CASSQDGFDREETQYF. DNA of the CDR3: TGCGCCAGCAGCCAAGATGGGTTCGACAGGGAAGAGACCCAGTACTTC.

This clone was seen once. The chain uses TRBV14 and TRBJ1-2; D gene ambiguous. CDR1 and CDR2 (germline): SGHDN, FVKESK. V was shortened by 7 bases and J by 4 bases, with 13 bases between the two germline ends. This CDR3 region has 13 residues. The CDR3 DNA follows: TGTGCCAGCAATGGCAGAAGAATCTATGGCTACACCTTC. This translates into CASNGRRIYGYTF.

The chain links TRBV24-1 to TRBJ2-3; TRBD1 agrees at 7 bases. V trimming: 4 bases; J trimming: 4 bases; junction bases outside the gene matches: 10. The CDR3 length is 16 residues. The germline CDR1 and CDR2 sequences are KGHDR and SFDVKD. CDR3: CATSDTGVEESDTQYF. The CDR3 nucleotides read TGTGCCACCAGTGACACAGGGGTGGAGGAATCAGATACGCAGTATTTT.

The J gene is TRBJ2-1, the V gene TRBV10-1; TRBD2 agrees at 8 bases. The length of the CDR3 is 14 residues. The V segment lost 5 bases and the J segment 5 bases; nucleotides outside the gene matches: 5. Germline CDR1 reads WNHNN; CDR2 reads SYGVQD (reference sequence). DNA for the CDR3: TGCGCCAGCAGTACGGGGGGGGGAGACAATGAGCAGTTCTTC. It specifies CASSTGGGDNEQFF.

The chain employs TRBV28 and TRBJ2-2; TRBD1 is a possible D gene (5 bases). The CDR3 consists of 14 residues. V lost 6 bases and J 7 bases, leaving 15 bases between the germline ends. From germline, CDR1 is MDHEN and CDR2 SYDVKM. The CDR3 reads CASRWSGRDGELFF. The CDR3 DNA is TGTGCCAGCAGGTGGTCAGGGCGAGACGGGGAGCTGTTTTTT.

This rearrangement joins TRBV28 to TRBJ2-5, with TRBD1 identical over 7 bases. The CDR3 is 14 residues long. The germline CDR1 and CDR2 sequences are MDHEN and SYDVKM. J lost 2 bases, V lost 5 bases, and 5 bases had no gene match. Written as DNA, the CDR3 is TGTGCCAGCAGTACCGGACAGGTACAAGAGACCCAGTACTTC. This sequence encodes CASSTGQVQETQYF.

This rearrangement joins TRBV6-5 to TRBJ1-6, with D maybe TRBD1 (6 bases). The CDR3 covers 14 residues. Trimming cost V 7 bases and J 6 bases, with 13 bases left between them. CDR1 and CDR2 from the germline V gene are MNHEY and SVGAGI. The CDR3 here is CASTPRGANSPLHF. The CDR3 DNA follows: TGTGCCAGCACCCCACGGGGGGCTAATTCACCCCTCCACTTT.

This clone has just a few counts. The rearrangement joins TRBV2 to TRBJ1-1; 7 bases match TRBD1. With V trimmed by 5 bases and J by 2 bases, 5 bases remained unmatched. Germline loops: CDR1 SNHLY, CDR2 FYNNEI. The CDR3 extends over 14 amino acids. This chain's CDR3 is CASSPGTVNTEAFF. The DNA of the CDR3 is TGTGCCAGCAGTCCCGGGACAGTCAACACTGAAGCTTTCTTT. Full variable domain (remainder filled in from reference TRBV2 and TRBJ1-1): EPEVTQTPSHQVTQMGQEVILRCVPISNHLYFYWYRQILGQKVEFLVSFYNNEISEKSEIFDDQFSVERPDGSNFTLKIRSTKLEDSAMYFCASSPGTVNTEAFFGQGTRLTVV.

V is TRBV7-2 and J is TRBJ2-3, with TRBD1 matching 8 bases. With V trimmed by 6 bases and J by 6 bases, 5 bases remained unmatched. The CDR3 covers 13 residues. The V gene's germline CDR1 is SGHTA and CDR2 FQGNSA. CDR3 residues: CASRLTGGDTQYF. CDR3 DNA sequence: TGTGCCAGCAGACTAACAGGGGGGGATACGCAGTATTTT.

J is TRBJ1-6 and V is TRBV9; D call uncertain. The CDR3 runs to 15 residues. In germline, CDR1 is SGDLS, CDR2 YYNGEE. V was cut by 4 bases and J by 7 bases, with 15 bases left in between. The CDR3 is CASSRETRGNSPLHF. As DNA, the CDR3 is TGTGCCAGCAGCCGAGAGACGCGAGGGAATTCACCCCTCCACTTT.

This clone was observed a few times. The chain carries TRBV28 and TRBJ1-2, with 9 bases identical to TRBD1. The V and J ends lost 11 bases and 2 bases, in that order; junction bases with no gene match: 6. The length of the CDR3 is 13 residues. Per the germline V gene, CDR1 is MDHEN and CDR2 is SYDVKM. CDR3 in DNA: TGTGCCTACGGAGGACAGGGGAACTATGGCTACACCTTC. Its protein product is CAYGGQGNYGYTF.

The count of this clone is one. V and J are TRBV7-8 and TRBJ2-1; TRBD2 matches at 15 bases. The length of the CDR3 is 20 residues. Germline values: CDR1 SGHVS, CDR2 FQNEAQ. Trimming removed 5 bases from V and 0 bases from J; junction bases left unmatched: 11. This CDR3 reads CASSAPTGTSGGSSYNEQFF. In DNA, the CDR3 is TGTGCCAGCAGCGCGCCCACCGGGACTAGCGGGGGGAGCTCCTACAATGAGCAGTTCTTC.

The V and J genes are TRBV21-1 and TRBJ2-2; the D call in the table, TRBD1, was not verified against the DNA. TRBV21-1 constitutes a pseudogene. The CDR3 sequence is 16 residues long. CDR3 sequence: CASSKGCGTGDRELFF. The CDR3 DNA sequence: TGTGCCAGCAGCAAAGGCTGCGGGACAGGGGACCGGGAGCTGTTTTTT.

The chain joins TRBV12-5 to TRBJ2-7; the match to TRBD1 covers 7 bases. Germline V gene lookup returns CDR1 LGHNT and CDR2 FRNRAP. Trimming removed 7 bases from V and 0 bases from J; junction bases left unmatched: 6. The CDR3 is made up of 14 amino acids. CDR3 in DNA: TGTGCTAGTGCCCAGGGGGTATTCTCCTACGAGCAGTACTTC. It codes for CASAQGVFSYEQYF.

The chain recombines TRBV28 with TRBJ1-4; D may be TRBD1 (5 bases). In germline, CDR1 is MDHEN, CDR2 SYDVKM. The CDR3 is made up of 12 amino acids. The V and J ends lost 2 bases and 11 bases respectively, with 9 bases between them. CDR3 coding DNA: TGTGCCAGCAGTTTAAGACAGAATAAACTGTTTTTT. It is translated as CASSLRQNKLFF.

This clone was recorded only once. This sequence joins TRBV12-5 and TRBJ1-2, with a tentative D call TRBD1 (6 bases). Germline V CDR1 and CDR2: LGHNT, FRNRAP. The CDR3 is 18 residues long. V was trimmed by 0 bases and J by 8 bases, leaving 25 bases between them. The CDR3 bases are TGTGCTAGTGGTTTGGTACTTTTCCCCCAGGGGAAATCGCGGGGCTACACCTTC. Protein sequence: CASGLVLFPQGKSRGYTF.